The TCR beta chain under discussion was sequenced for a study of T cells in Graves' hyperthyroidism and ophthalmopathy. Whole-study findings and limits: Most thyroid-expanded clonotypes above 0.001 were also found in blood.

RNA transcripts gave rise to amplified TCR beta CDR3 regions. HTBI primers were employed in a first-round RT-PCR of the TCR CDR3. MiXCR, applied by TCRdb to the multiplex PCR reads, yields one record per CDR3 protein. Here the sample spans 340,000 or so distinct CDR3 sequences, around 20% being singletons. V lost 2 bases and J lost 8, with 16 bases in between. The length of the CDR3 is 16 residues. The sample holds many counts of this clonotype. What it binds is not known. This TCR derives from a woman between 50 and 59 years old with Graves' hyperthyroidism. The V gene is TRBV12-3 or TRBV12-4, the J gene TRBJ1-6; D remains unclear. The sample consisted of blood. CDR3 region: CASSLSLAGVYSPLHF. The CDR3 DNA follows: TGTGCCAGCAGTTTATCATTGGCGGGAGTTTATTCACCCCTCCACTTT.